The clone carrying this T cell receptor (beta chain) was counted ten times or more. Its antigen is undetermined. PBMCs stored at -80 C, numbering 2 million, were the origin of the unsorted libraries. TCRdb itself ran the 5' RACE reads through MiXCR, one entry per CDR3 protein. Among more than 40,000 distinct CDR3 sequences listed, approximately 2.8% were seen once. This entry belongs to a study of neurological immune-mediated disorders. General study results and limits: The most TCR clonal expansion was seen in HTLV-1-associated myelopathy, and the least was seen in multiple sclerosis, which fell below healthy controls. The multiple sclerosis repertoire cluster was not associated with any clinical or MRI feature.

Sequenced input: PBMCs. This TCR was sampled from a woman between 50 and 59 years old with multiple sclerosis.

The CDR3 protein is CATSRDRRAGEQFF. CDR3 nucleotides: TGTGCCACCAGCAGAGATCGTAGGGCGGGTGAGCAGTTCTTC. V usage is TRBV15 and J usage is TRBJ2-1; D might be TRBD2 (5 bases). The CDR3 is made up of 14 amino acids. From germline, CDR1 is LNHNV and CDR2 YYDKDF (reference sequence). The V end was cut by 0 bases, the J end by 9 bases, with 12 bases between.